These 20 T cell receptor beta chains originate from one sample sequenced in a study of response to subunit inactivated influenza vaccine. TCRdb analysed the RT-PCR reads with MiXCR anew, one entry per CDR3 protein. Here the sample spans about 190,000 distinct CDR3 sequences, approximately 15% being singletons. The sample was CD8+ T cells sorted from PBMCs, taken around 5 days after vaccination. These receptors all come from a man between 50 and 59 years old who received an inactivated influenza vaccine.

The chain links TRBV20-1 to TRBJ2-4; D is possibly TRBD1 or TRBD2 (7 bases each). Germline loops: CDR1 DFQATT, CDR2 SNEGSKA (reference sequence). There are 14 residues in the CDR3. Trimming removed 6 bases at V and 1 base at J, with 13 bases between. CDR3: CSAAGQKAKNIQYF. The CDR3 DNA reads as TGCAGTGCAGCGGGACAGAAGGCCAAAAACATTCAGTACTTC.

The CDR3 sequence is CSVDTGTQNTGELFF. The CDR3 DNA follows: TGCAGCGTTGATACGGGGACTCAGAACACCGGGGAGCTGTTTTTT. The chain links TRBV29-1 to TRBJ2-2, with D perhaps matching TRBD2 (6 bases). V was trimmed by 3 bases and J by 1 base, leaving 12 bases between them. The germline gives CDR1 SQVTM, CDR2 ANQGSEA. This CDR3 has 15 amino acids.

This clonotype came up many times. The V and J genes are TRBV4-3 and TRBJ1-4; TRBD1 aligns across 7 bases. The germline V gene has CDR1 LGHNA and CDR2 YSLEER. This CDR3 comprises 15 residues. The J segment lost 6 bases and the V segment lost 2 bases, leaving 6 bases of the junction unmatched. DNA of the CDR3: TGCGCCAGCAGCCAATCAACGGGGACAGATGAAAAACTGTTTTTT. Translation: CASSQSTGTDEKLFF.

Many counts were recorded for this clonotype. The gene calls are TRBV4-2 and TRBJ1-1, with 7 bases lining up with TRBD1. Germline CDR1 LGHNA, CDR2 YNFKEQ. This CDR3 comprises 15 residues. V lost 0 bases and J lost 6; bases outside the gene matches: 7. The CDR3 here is CASSQEWDSYAEAFF. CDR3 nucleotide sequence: TGTGCCAGCAGCCAAGAGTGGGACAGCTACGCTGAAGCTTTCTTT.

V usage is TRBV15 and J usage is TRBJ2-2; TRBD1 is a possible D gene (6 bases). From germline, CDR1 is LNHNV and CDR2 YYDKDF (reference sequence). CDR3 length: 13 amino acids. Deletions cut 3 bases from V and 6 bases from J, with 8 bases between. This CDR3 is CATSSTGPGELFF. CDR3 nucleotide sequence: TGTGCCACCAGCAGTACAGGGCCCGGGGAGCTGTTTTTT.

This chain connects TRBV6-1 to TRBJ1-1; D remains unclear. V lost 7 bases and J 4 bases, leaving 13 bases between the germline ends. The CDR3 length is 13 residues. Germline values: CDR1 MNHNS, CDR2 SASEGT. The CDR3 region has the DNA TGTGCCAGCATGGACTCATGGGGCACTGAAGCTTTCTTT. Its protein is CASMDSWGTEAFF.

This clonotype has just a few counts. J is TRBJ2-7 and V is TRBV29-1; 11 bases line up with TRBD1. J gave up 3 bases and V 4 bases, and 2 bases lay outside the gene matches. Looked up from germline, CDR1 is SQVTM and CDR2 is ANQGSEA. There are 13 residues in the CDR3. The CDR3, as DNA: TGCAGCGTTGCGGGACAGGGGGACTACGAGCAGTACTTC. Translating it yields CSVAGQGDYEQYF.

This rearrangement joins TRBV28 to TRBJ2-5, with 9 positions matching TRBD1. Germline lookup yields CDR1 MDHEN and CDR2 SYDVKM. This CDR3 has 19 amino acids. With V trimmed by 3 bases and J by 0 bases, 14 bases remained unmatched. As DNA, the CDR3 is TGTGCCAGCAGTTTTCTCTTAGTCCCGACAGGGGGTAACCAAGAGACCCAGTACTTC. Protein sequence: CASSFLLVPTGGNQETQYF.

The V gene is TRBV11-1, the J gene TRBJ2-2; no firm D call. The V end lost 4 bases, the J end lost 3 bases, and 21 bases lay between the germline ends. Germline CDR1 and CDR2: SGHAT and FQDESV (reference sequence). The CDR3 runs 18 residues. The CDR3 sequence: CASSSSWSQMMYTGELFF. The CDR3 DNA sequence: TGTGCCAGCAGCTCAAGCTGGTCCCAGATGATGTACACCGGGGAGCTGTTTTTT.

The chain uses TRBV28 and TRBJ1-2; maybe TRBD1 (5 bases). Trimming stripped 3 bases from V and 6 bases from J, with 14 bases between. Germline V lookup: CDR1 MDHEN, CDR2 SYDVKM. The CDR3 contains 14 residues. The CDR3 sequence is CASSLTGLSNGYTF. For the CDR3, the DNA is TGTGCCAGCAGTTTGACGGGACTGAGTAATGGCTACACCTTC.

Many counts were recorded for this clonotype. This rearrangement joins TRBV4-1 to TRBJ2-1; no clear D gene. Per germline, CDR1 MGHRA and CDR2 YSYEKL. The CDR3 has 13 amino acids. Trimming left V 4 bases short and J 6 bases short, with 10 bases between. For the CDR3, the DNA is TGCGCCAGCAGCCGTACGAGAATCAATGAGCAGTTCTTC. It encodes CASSRTRINEQFF.

The CDR3 spells CASSYGAPNTGELFF. CDR3 coding DNA: TGTGCCAGCAGTTACGGAGCTCCGAACACCGGGGAGCTGTTTTTT. The gene calls are TRBV6-5 and TRBJ2-2; D gene ambiguous. This CDR3 has 15 residues. V was trimmed by 2 bases and J by 0 bases, leaving 7 bases between them. Germline V gene sequence: CDR1 MNHEY, CDR2 SVGAGI.

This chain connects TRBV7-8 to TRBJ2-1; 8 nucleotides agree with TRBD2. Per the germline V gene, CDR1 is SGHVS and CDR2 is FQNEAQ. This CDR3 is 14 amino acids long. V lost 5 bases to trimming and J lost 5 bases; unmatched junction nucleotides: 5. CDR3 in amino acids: CASSLSGINNEQFF. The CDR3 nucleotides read TGTGCCAGCAGCCTTAGCGGGATCAACAATGAGCAGTTCTTC.

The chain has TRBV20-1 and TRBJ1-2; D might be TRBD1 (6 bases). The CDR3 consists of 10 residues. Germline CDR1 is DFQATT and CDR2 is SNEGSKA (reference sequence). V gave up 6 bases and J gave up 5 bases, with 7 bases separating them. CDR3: CSATGYGYTF. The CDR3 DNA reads TGCAGTGCAACAGGGTATGGCTACACCTTC.

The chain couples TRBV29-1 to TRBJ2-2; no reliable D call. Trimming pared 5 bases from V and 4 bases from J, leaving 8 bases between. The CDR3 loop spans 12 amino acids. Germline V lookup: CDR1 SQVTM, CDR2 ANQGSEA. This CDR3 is CSVPFRTGELFF. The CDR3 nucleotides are TGCAGCGTTCCTTTCCGCACCGGGGAGCTGTTTTTT.

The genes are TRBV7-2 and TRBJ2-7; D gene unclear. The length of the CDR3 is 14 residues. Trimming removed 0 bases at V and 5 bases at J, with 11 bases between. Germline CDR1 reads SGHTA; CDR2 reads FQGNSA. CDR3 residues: CASSLAIRLDEQYF. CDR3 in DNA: TGTGCCAGCAGCTTAGCGATCCGGCTCGACGAGCAGTACTTC.

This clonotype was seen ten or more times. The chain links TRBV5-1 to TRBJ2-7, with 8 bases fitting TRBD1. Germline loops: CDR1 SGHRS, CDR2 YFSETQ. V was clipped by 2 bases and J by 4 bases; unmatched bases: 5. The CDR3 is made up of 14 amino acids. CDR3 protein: CASSLSGGTYEQYF. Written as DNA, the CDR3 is TGCGCCAGCAGCTTATCAGGGGGCACTTACGAGCAGTACTTC.

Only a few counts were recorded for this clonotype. The CDR3 DNA reads TGTGCCAGCAGTGAATGGGGGAATAGGGAGACCCAGTACTTC. This sequence encodes CASSEWGNRETQYF. The chain has TRBV25-1 and TRBJ2-5; D may correspond to TRBD1 or TRBD2 (5 bases each). Germline assignment: CDR1 MGHDK and CDR2 SYGVNS. This CDR3 has 14 amino acids. Trimming took off 1 base at V and 5 bases at J, with 11 bases between the two ends.

CDR3 sequence (DNA): TGCGCCAGCAGCCAAGATCCGGGGACGGGGAACTATGGCTACACCTTC. Translating gives CASSQDPGTGNYGYTF. This chain connects TRBV4-3 to TRBJ1-2, with D maybe TRBD1 (5 bases). Looked up from germline, CDR1 is LGHNA and CDR2 is YSLEER. CDR3 length: 16 residues. Trimming pared 0 bases from V and 2 bases from J, leaving 13 bases between.

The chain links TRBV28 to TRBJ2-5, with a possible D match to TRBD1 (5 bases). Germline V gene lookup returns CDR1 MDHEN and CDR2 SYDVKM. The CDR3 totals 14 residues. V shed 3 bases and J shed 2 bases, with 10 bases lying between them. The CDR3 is CASSFRRVQETQYF. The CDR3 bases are TGTGCCAGCAGTTTCCGCAGGGTTCAAGAGACCCAGTACTTC.